The T cell receptor (beta chain) described here comes from a study of OX40 agonist ivuxolimab in advanced cancers. Context from the whole study: Ivuxolimab was a fully human IgG2 agonistic monoclonal antibody targeting the costimulatory receptor OX40 (CD134). Intravenous ivuxolimab was administered to patients every 2 weeks at six dose levels: 0.01, 0.1, 0.3, 1.5, 3 and 10 mg/kg. Among the approximately 54 dose-escalation patients, around 20 had hepatocellular carcinoma, about 15 melanoma, 9 renal cell carcinoma and 9 head and neck cancer. The dose-escalation cohort was 80% to 90% male with a mean age of about 54 years, ranging from roughly 20 to 80. Prior anti-PD-1, anti-PD-L1 or anti-CTLA-4 therapy was permitted, and checkpoint inhibitors had been received by less than 45% of dose-escalation patients. Partial responses occurred in three dose-escalation patients, of whom one had hepatocellular carcinoma and two had cutaneous melanoma. Peripheral TCRbeta sequencing aimed to test whether ivuxolimab altered TCR sequence diversity and caused clonal T-cell expansion. The paper covers the monotherapy dose-escalation part of the phase I ivuxolimab trial, which included N ≈ 57 patients. The study at large found these results: At doses from 0.1 to 3.0 mg/kg, clonal expansion was seen in both CD4+ and CD8+ blood T cells between baseline and week 6. Low levels of normalized T-cell clonal expansion were also seen in some nonresponding patients. In the 0.1-3.0 mg/kg groups, partial responders were among the patients with the lowest normalized peripheral clonal expansion, particularly in CD8+ T cells. After ivuxolimab, expanded clones were on average more numerous among CD8+ T cells than among CD4+ T cells. Which antigens the clonally expanded peripheral T cells were specific for was not determined.

In regard to this clone: There is no known antigen for this receptor. Per-base quality was not reported, and no clone a single base away is much larger than it.

For sequencing of the TCRbeta CDR3 region, genomic DNA was extracted from the sorted cells. The immunoSEQ Assay was used to sequence the TCRbeta CDR3 regions. TCRdb obtained this table from immuneACCESS and retained in-frame rearrangements with V and J assigned. These tables miss some clones; where compared with another copy, unresolved V genes account for less than half of the shortfall, and the remainder is unexplained. The sample table lists around 57,000 clones, roughly 90% of them with a count of one. The top ten clones comprise around 25% of the sample. The trial excluded patients who had a history of autoimmune disease or were on systemic immunosuppression. In every dose cohort, peripheral blood was drawn for TCR sequencing at baseline, cycle 4 day 1, and cycle 7 day 1. Samples were obtained from an open-label, multicenter, first-in-human phase I dose-escalation trial of ivuxolimab. Adults with locally advanced or metastatic melanoma, renal cell, hepatocellular, or head and neck squamous cell carcinoma were enrolled in the trial. CD4+ and CD8+ T cells were sorted separately from peripheral blood before TCR sequencing.

CDR1 is given as SNHLY and CDR2 as FYNNEI, both from the germline V gene. V is reduced by 1 base and J by 5 bases, leaving a spacing of 0 bases between them. From the cysteine up to the phenylalanine, the CDR3 has a length of 11 residues. Only CDR3 DNA is held: 33 bases, read in frame from base 1. The chain joins TRBV2 to TRBJ1-3, with the D segment identity uncertain. Sequenced here: CD4+ or CD8+ T cells sorted from blood, sampled in a trial of the OX40 agonist ivuxolimab. The clonotype comes from an adult with an advanced solid tumor such as melanoma, head and neck, liver or kidney cancer. The CDR3 in this case is CASSEGNTIYF. The nucleotides read TGTGCCAGCAGTGAAGGAAACACCATATATTTT.